The 14 T cell receptor beta chains presented below share a single source sample, sequenced in a study of prognosis after radiotherapy for stage I lung cancer. Two-round multiplex PCR, the amplification method, yielded TCR beta CDR3 from genomic DNA. Specific primers for each TRBV and TRBJ gene were what first-round PCR used. TCRdb fed the multiplex PCR reads into MiXCR, producing one record per CDR3 protein. The sample contains about 47,000 distinct CDR3 sequences, roughly 36% of which appear only once. The input for sequencing was PBMCs, taken before or after stereotactic body radiation therapy (not recorded which). The receptor source for this set is a donor over 45 with non-small cell lung cancer.

Ten or more counts support this clonotype. In DNA form, the CDR3 reads TGCAGTGCTAGACCGGTCGCCAGGGACCGCTCCACTGAAGCTTTCTTT. As protein: CSARPVARDRSTEAFF. The genes are TRBV20-1 and TRBJ1-1; tentatively, D is TRBD1 (5 bases). This CDR3 contains 16 residues. V was shortened by 2 bases and J by 4 bases, with 20 bases between the two germline ends. Germline V gene sequence: CDR1 DFQATT, CDR2 SNEGSKA (reference sequence).

The chain carries TRBV11-3 and TRBJ1-1; D gene unclear. The CDR3 consists of 14 residues. Deletions cut 0 bases from V and 11 bases from J, with 16 bases between. From germline, CDR1 is SGHNT and CDR2 YENEEA. The CDR3 loop reads CASSLDYGSRIAFF. CDR3 bases: TGTGCCAGCAGCTTAGATTACGGCAGTCGAATCGCTTTCTTT. The whole variable domain, filled in from reference TRBV11-3 and TRBJ1-1, reads EAGVVQSPRYKIIEKKQPVAFWCNPISGHNTLYWYLQNLGQGPELLIRYENEEAVDDSQLPKDRFSAERLKGVDSTLKIQPAELGDSAVYLCASSLDYGSRIAFFGQGTRLTVV.

This clonotype was seen many times. The chain joins TRBV5-6 to TRBJ1-2, with 9 bases aligning to TRBD1. The CDR3 is 16 residues long. J gave up 7 bases and V 4 bases, and 14 bases lay outside the gene matches. Germline CDR1 and CDR2: SGHDT and YYEEEE. CDR3 coding DNA: TGTGCCAGCAGCCAGGACAGGGGACGGGGTTTTGGTGGCTACACCTTC. It yields the protein CASSQDRGRGFGGYTF.

This rearrangement joins TRBV7-2 to TRBJ1-3; D is undetermined. V lost 8 bases and J 4 bases, leaving 9 bases between the germline ends. This CDR3 has 12 amino acids. The germline gives CDR1 SGHTA, CDR2 FQGNSA. This CDR3 is CASRLPGNTIYF. The DNA of the CDR3 is TGTGCCAGCCGTCTCCCGGGAAACACCATATATTTT.

The table lists this clonotype with many counts. The V and J genes are TRBV6-2 or TRBV6-3 and TRBJ2-1; 8 bases are a match to TRBD1. The CDR3 runs to 15 residues. With V trimmed by 5 bases and J by 4 bases, 7 bases remained unmatched. Germline V CDR1 and CDR2: MNHEY, SVGEGT. The CDR3 loop reads CASSGQGGGYNEQFF. DNA for the CDR3: TGTGCCAGCAGTGGACAGGGTGGAGGTTACAATGAGCAGTTCTTC.

This clonotype has at least ten counts. The chain couples TRBV13 to TRBJ2-7, with 7 positions matching TRBD2. From germline, CDR1 is PRHDT and CDR2 FYEKMQ (reference sequence). Trimming removed 2 bases from V and 5 bases from J; junction bases left unmatched: 6. This CDR3 contains 14 residues. Here the CDR3 reads CASSLFLRENEQYF. In DNA, the CDR3 is TGTGCCAGCAGCTTATTTCTGCGGGAGAACGAGCAGTACTTC.

Details on this clonotype: A much larger clone lies one base from this, so it may be a read error. The chain is built from TRBV29-1 and TRBJ2-3, with 7 bases aligning to TRBD2. CDR1 SQVTM and CDR2 ANQGSEA come from the germline V gene. V shed 7 bases and J 5 bases; nucleotides not matched to a gene: 12. The CDR3 contains 14 residues. The CDR3 reads CSGEDNGRRDTQYF. The CDR3 DNA is TGCAGCGGGGAGGACAACGGGAGGAGAGATACGCAGTATTTT.

There are many counts of this clonotype. The chain recombines TRBV19 with TRBJ2-3; the D gene is possibly TRBD1 (5 bases). CDR1 and CDR2 from the germline V gene are LNHDA and SQIVND (reference sequence). The V gene lost 4 bases and the J gene lost 0 bases, with 14 bases spanning the gap. CDR3 size: 16 residues. The CDR3 spells CASSNRQHPSTDTQYF. The CDR3 nucleotides are TGTGCCAGTAGTAACCGACAGCACCCTAGCACAGATACGCAGTATTTT.

The chain couples TRBV20-1 to TRBJ1-2; a possible D gene is TRBD1 (5 bases). This CDR3 comprises 17 residues. Germline CDR1 DFQATT, CDR2 SNEGSKA (reference sequence). Trimming pared 1 base from V and 6 bases from J, leaving 24 bases between. DNA for the CDR3: TGCAGTGCTAGAGGGGCGGTTGGGAGGGACCCAGATGATGGCTACACCTTC. Translation gives CSARGAVGRDPDDGYTF.

This clonotype was counted a few times. This sequence may be a read error, since a much larger clone differs from it by one base. The chain couples TRBV9 to TRBJ2-7, with TRBD2 as a possible D gene (5 bases). With 4 bases removed from V and 7 bases from J, the gap between germline ends came to 21 bases. Germline CDR1 is SGDLS and CDR2 is YYNGEE. The CDR3 consists of 15 residues. CDR3 coding DNA: TGTGCCAGCAGCCCCCGAGGGTGGTATTCGCGGGAGCAGTACTTC. Translated: CASSPRGWYSREQYF.

This clonotype was seen many times. The chain recombines TRBV5-4 with TRBJ2-1; TRBD2 matches 7 bases. Losses at the gene ends were 1 base for V and 8 bases for J; bases not matched to a gene: 15. The length of the CDR3 is 17 residues. Germline CDR1 SGHNT, CDR2 YYREEE (reference sequence). In nucleotides, the CDR3 is TGTGCCAGCAGCTTGCCCAATCCTAGCGGCTCTAGGGATGAGCAGTTCTTC. Amino acid sequence: CASSLPNPSGSRDEQFF.

This clonotype was detected many times. The chain couples TRBV11-2 to TRBJ2-5; possible D gene TRBD2, 6 bases. The CDR3 runs 13 residues. Germline V lookup: CDR1 SGHAT, CDR2 FQNNGV. V lost 3 bases and J lost 6, with 11 bases in between. The CDR3 DNA reads TGTGCCAGCAGCTTGGGACTCGGGCAGACCCAGTACTTC. This translates into CASSLGLGQTQYF. Filled out from reference TRBV11-2 and TRBJ2-5, the complete variable domain reads EAGVAQSPRYKIIEKRQSVAFWCNPISGHATLYWYQQILGQGPKLLIQFQNNGVVDDSQLPKDRFSAERLKGVDSTLKIQPAKLEDSAVYLCASSLGLGQTQYFGPGTRLLVL.

At least ten counts were recorded for this clonotype. The chain employs TRBV9 and TRBJ1-1; no clear D. The length of the CDR3 is 13 residues. V was clipped by 0 bases and J by 4 bases, with 7 bases between them. Germline CDR1 is SGDLS and CDR2 is YYNGEE. CDR3 protein: CASSVALFTEAFF. The CDR3 nucleotides are TGTGCCAGCAGCGTAGCCCTTTTCACTGAAGCTTTCTTT.

This clonotype appeared many times. CDR3 sequence (DNA): TGTGCCAGCACCACAGGCACCACTGAAGCTTTCTTT. Encoded protein: CASTTGTTEAFF. The rearrangement joins TRBV6-1 to TRBJ1-1; TRBD1 might be the D (5 bases). CDR3 length: 12 residues. The germline V gene has CDR1 MNHNS and CDR2 SASEGT. The V end was cut by 7 bases, the J end by 4 bases, with 10 bases between.